This record covers a single T cell receptor beta chain. The table lists this clone with a few counts. The antigen this receptor binds is unknown. No quality values exist for individual bases; no much larger clone is one base distant. All of the isolated RNA was reverse transcribed with the High Capacity cDNA Reverse Transcription Kit, so expressed TCRB transcripts were sequenced. Deep immunoSEQ sequencing was performed on naive, central memory and regulatory T cell samples, with an average of approximately 4 million total reads per sample. Sorted cells were lysed in RLT buffer and RNA was extracted with DNase-treated RNeasy Micro or Mini kits, depending on cell number. Each cell subset was processed separately to prevent cross-contamination, with patient and healthy donor samples processed together. TCRB sequences were amplified from cDNA with the immunoSEQ multiplex PCR, producing 87-bp fragments spanning the CDR3 region. Sequencing of the amplicons was performed on the Illumina HiSeq platform. The authors processed their data as follows. PCR bias was corrected computationally using synthetic template baselines, and reads within Hamming distance 2 were collapsed, with unmergeable singletons discarded. Reads were aligned against IMGT so that V, D and J genes, CDR3 length and insertions or deletions at six rearrangement sites could be assigned. Within each subset, clonotype counts were normalized to sorted cell number, and only after that were true diversity and Gini coefficients computed with the tcR R package. The overlap coefficient, calculated on TCRB nucleotide sequences, was used to measure repertoire sharing. TCRdb provides this immuneACCESS table in a form limited to in-frame rearrangements. Some clones are lacking; in checked studies, under half of them reflect an unresolved V gene, and why the rest are absent is not known. The D gene and trimming were derived from the DNA, and the V and J assignments and clone size from that table. Across this sample there are some 150,000 clones, with less than 15% seen only once. The ten largest clonotypes hold 1.3% of the sample.

The V and J ends are trimmed by 4 bases and 4 bases, leaving 21 bases between them. The CDR3 spans 16 residues, from the cysteine through the phenylalanine. This entry keeps only the CDR3 DNA: 48 bases, framed from base 1. CDR1 SGHDT and CDR2 YYEEEE are derived from the germline V gene. Each donor gave one peripheral blood draw, about 110 mL on average, collected into heparinised tubes. Using a panel that included CD45RO, CCR7, CD25, CD127, CD95 and CD27, naive, central memory, regulatory and stem cell-like memory CD4+ T cells were sorted on a BD FACSAria II. Every sorted population had a purity above 95%. Right away, PBMCs were isolated by Lymphoprep density gradient centrifugation and were stained directly, with no culture step. Samples were stained and sorted in pairs, with one healthy donor and one patient per experiment, so that batch effects were minimized. The sample comes from a study of beta chain features in type 1 diabetes (dated by TCRdb to 2016 to 2019). Regarding the research as a whole: No differences in mean age, gender distribution, total cell number or subset yield were found between patients and healthy donors. A total of around 100 million sorted cells were examined across all samples, and RNA yield correlated strongly with the number of cells per subset. In the study, recently diagnosed type 1 diabetes patients and matched healthy donors were compared on the TCRB repertoires of their sorted circulating CD4+ T cell subsets. Whereas all 30 or so donors provided naive and central memory subsets, regulatory and stem cell-like memory subsets were isolated from just 8 patients and roughly 8 healthy donors. What the research found in general, with its limitations: PCR might favor shorter templates, but patient and control samples were amplified and corrected together, so any skew would affect both groups equally. At VDJ recombination sites, patients with type 1 diabetes made fewer insertions and deleted more nucleotides, a pattern implying thymic rearrangement abnormalities. Type 1 diabetes patients showed a moderate but significant shortening of TCRB CDR3 length in all four CD4+ subsets. The naive, central memory and regulatory TCRB repertoires appeared to resemble one another more closely among patients than among healthy donors. Only small numbers of individuals were included in the HLA sub-analyses, which left unresolved whether HLA type had any influence on TCRB rearrangement. Because cDNA rather than genomic DNA was sequenced, highly expressing activated cells could have been over-represented, although no difference in activation and CD3 levels was found between groups.

Recombination connected TRBV5-6 to TRBJ2-7; the D segment cannot be called with confidence. The source material was central memory CD4+ T cells from blood. The sequence was obtained from a man younger than 30 with type 1 diabetes. The base sequence is TGTGCCAGCAGCAATGGAGTCCTGGAACTCAAGTACGAGCAGTACTTC. The encoded protein is CASSNGVLELKYEQYF.